This T cell receptor beta chain emerged from a study of blood T cell repertoires in COVID-19. Study summary: The samples span acute and convalescent COVID-19 from the United States, Italy and Spain.

The CDR3 loop spans 15 amino acids. V was pared by 4 bases and J by 7 bases, with 10 bases of the junction left unmatched. Germline lookup yields CDR1 LGHDT and CDR2 YNNKEL (reference sequence). The protocol was immunoSEQ multiplex PCR, while the TCRdb copy is restricted to in-frame clones and leaves out a portion. Of 60,000 to 90,000 clones listed, approximately 80% were seen once; the top ten hold around 5.8%. The sequenced material came from peripheral blood. The receptor comes from a man in his sixties with active or convalescent COVID-19. V usage is TRBV3-1 (or the pseudogene TRBV3-2) and J usage is TRBJ2-1, with 7 bases aligning to TRBD2. CDR3 bases: TGTGCCAGCAGCCCATTTGCGGGAGCTGAAAATGAGCAGTTCTTC. Amino acids: CASSPFAGAENEQFF.